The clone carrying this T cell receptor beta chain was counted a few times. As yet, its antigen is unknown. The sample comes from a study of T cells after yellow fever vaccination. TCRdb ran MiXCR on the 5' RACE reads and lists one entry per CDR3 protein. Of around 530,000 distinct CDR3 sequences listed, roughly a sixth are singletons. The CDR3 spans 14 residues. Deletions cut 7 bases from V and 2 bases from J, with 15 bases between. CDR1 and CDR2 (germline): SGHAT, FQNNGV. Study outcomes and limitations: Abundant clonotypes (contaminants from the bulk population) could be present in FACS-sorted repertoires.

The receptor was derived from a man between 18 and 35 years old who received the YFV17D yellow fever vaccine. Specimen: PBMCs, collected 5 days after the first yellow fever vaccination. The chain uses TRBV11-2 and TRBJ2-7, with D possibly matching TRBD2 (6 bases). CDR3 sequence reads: CASNSLGRTYEQYF. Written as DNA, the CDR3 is TGTGCCAGCAACTCCCTCGGGAGAACCTACGAGCAGTACTTC.